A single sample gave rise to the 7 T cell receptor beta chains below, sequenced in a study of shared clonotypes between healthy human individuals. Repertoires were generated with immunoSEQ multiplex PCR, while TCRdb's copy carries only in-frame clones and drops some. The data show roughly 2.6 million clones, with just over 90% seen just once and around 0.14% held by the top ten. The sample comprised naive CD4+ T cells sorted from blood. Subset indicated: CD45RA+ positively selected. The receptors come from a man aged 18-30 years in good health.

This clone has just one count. DNA for the CDR3: TGCAGTGCTGCGGCTAGGGACGAGCAGTACTTC. It encodes CSAAARDEQYF. The chain uses TRBV20-1 and TRBJ2-5, with D uncertain. The DNA end favors TRBJ2-7, so the J call may be wrong. Germline-derived CDR1 and CDR2 are DFQATT and SNEGSKA (reference sequence). CDR3 length: 11 amino acids.

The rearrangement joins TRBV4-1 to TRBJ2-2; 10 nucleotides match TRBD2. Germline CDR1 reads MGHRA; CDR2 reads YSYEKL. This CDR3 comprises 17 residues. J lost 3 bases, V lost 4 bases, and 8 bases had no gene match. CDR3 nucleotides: TGCGCCAGCAGCCCCTTCGGACTAGCGGCCTACACCGGGGAGCTGTTTTTT. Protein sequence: CASSPFGLAAYTGELFF.

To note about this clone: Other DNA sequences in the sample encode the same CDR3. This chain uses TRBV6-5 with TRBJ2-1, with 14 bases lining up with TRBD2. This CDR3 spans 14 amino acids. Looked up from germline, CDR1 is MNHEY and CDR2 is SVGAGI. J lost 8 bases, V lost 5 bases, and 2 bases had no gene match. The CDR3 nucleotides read TGTGCCAGCAGTAGACTAGCGGGGGGGTATGAGCAGTTCTTC. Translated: CASSRLAGGYEQFF.

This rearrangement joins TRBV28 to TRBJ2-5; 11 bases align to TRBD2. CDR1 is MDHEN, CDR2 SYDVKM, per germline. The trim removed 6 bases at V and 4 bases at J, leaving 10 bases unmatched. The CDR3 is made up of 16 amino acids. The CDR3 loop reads CASRSNSGGAVETQYF. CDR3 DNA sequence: TGTGCCAGCAGATCCAATAGCGGGGGGGCGGTAGAGACCCAGTACTTC.

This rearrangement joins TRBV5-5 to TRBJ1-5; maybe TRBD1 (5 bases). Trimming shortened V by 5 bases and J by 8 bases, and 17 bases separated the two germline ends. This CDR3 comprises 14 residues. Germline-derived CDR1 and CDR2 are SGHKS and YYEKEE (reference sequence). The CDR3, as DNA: TGTGCCAGCAGTCTGACAGTCTCAGTGGAGCCCCAGCATTTT. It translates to CASSLTVSVEPQHF.

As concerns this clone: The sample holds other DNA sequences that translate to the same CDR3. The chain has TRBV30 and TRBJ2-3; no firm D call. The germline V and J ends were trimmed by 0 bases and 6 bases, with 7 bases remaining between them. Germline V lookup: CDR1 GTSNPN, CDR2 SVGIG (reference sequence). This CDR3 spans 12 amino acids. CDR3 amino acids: CAWSVSPDTQYF. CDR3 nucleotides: TGTGCCTGGAGTGTTAGCCCCGATACGCAGTATTTT.

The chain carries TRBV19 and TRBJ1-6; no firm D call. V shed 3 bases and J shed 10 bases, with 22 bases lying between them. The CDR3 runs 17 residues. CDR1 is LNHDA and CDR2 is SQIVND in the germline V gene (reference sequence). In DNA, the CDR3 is TGTGCCAGTAGTATGGGGTCGCAGGCGGACCTGAGGTCACCCCTCCACTTT. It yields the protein CASSMGSQADLRSPLHF.